This T cell receptor (beta chain) was sequenced during a study of blood T cell dynamics during melanoma immunotherapy. With respect to this clone: What it recognizes is unknown.

The protocol was immunoSEQ multiplex PCR, while the TCRdb copy is restricted to in-frame clones and leaves out a portion. The data contain under 6,500 clones, 87% of them singletons. The CDR3 runs to 11 residues. The germline CDR1 and CDR2 sequences are LNHDA and SQIVND (reference sequence). Between the trimmed V and J ends, which lost 4 bases and 2 bases, there was a span of 2 bases. Findings and limits, study-wide: Clones driving repertoire changes may be melanoma-specific or general immune activation.

Time point here: pre-treatment baseline. Response was assessed by RECIST 1.1 at 12 weeks, except a couple of rapid progressors. This clonotype was obtained from a human donor with melanoma. The chain has TRBV19 and TRBJ2-5, with D unclear. The input for sequencing was blood, taken from a patient treated with checkpoint blockade. In DNA, the CDR3 is TGTGCCAGTAGTAAACAAGAGACCCAGTACTTC. Translating it yields CASSKQETQYF.